These T cell receptor beta chains were read from a single sample in a study of blood T cell repertoires in COVID-19. The assay was immunoSEQ multiplex PCR, and TCRdb's table has in-frame clones only and misses some. The sample yields more than 200,000 clones, about nine tenths seen once. Sequencing was carried out using peripheral blood. All receptors derive from a man of 80 years or more with acute or convalescent COVID-19. The CDR3 runs from the conserved cysteine through the conserved F or W. D genes are given only for firm matches. Some rows have no size entry. The others give once, few or many, or a class for an expanded clone.

CDR3 protein	CDR3 DNA	V gene	J gene	D gene	clone size
CATSDRDRGLGYTF	TGTGCCACCAGTGATAGGGACAGGGGGCTTGGCTACACCTTC	TRBV24-1	TRBJ1-2	TRBD1	NA
CASSRPPITGLLNSPLHF	TGTGCCAGCAGTCGGCCGCCTATTACAGGGCTGCTAAATTCACCCCTCCACTTT	TRBV27	TRBJ1-6	NA	NA
CASSRDINTEAFF	TGTGCCAGCAGCCGGGACATCAACACTGAAGCTTTCTTT	TRBV12-3/TRBV12-4	TRBJ1-1	NA	once
CASSRQTGAGANVLTF	TGTGCCAGCAGCAGACAGACAGGAGCGGGGGCCAACGTCCTGACTTTC	TRBV7-2	TRBJ2-6	NA	NA
CASSSRQGAGLYTQYF	TGTGCCAGCAGCTCCCGACAGGGGGCCGGGCTATATACGCAGTATTTT	TRBV5-4	TRBJ2-3	TRBD1	NA
CASGPGSSGANVLTF	TGTGCCAGTGGGCCGGGGTCCTCTGGGGCCAACGTCCTGACTTTC	TRBV19	TRBJ2-6	NA	NA
CASSRGGQGNGYTF	TGTGCCAGCTCACGGGGAGGACAGGGGAATGGCTACACCTTC	TRBV18	TRBJ1-2	TRBD1	NA
CASSFRLAASTDTQYF	TGTGCCAGCAGCTTCCGACTAGCAGCAAGCACAGATACGCAGTATTTT	TRBV13	TRBJ2-3	TRBD2	NA
CASSPGTPNQPQHF	TGCGCCAGCAGTCCCGGGACACCGAATCAGCCCCAGCATTTT	TRBV10-1	TRBJ1-5	NA	NA
CASSPSSGSLHTQYF	TGTGCCAGCAGCCCCTCTAGCGGTTCTCTTCATACGCAGTATTTT	TRBV7-9	TRBJ2-3	TRBD2	NA
CASRGPMNTEAFF	TGTGCCAGCAGGGGGCCCATGAACACTGAAGCTTTCTTT	TRBV28	TRBJ1-1	NA	NA
CASSPRGHYTGELFF	TGTGCCAGCAGTCCGAGGGGACATTACACCGGGGAGCTGTTTTTT	TRBV28	TRBJ2-2	NA	NA
CASSVLTSSSYNEQFF	TGTGCCAGCAGTGTTTTGACTAGCAGCTCCTACAATGAGCAGTTCTTC	TRBV25-1	TRBJ2-1	TRBD2	NA
CASSSATGVELFF	TGTGCCAGCAGTTCAGCCACGGGGGTGGAGCTGTTTTTT	TRBV6-6	TRBJ2-2	NA	NA
CASSYRVLMFF	TGTGCCAGCAGTTACCGGGTGTTGATGTTCTTC	TRBV6-2/TRBV6-3	TRBJ2-1	NA	NA
CASSSGLAGAVTGELFF	TGTGCCAGCAGCTCCGGACTAGCGGGCGCGGTCACCGGGGAGCTGTTTTTT	TRBV7-8	TRBJ2-2	TRBD2	once
CASSSGTRNTGELFF	TGTGCCAGCAGCTCCGGGACACGGAACACCGGGGAGCTGTTTTTT	TRBV7-2	TRBJ2-2	NA	NA
CASSWTGPLETQYF	TGTGCCAGCAGCTGGACAGGGCCGTTAGAGACCCAGTACTTC	TRBV28	TRBJ2-5	TRBD1	NA
CASSLGSGRAYSSYNEQFF	TGTGCCAGCAGTTTAGGGAGCGGGAGGGCCTACAGCTCCTACAATGAGCAGTTCTTC	TRBV27	TRBJ2-1	TRBD2	once
CATSTSDYDGTQYF	TGTGCCACCTCCACTAGTGACTACGATGGGACCCAGTACTTC	TRBV24-1	TRBJ2-5	NA	NA
CASSQVGQGSPPQHF	TGCGCCAGCAGCCAAGTTGGGCAGGGGTCTCCGCCCCAGCATTTT	TRBV4-1	TRBJ1-5	NA	NA
CAWSRVPPNEQFF	TGTGCCTGGAGCCGCGTCCCCCCCAATGAGCAGTTCTTC	TRBV30	TRBJ2-1	NA	NA
CASSLSIDSFDNEQFF	TGTGCCAGCAGCCTATCTATCGATAGCTTCGACAATGAGCAGTTCTTC	TRBV9	TRBJ2-1	NA	NA
CAWRGQNNSPLHF	TGTGCCTGGAGGGGGCAAAATAATTCACCCCTCCACTTT	TRBV30	TRBJ1-6	NA	NA